This TCR beta chain was observed in a study of blood T cells in healthy people across ages. In regard to this clonotype: Its antigen is unidentified.

Samples each yielded at least 6 micrograms of total RNA. For the second PCR, which ran for roughly 7 to 11 cycles, a sample-barcoded 5' primer and a J-beta primer mix were used. From each sample, at least 3 million paired-end reads containing CDR3 were obtained. TCRdb re-analysed the 5' RACE reads in MiXCR, keeping a single row per CDR3 protein. The table has just under 550,000 distinct CDR3 sequences, approximately 25% seen once. Notes on the study in general: Those diversity estimates obtained from one million T cells were thought to be underestimates.

CDR1 and CDR2 from the germline V gene are MNHNS and SASEGT. V was pared by 6 bases and J by 4 bases, with 10 bases of the junction left unmatched. The CDR3 runs 16 residues. In addition, the sample was reused for a study of T cells of mothers and their children.

The specimen sequenced was blood. This sequence joins TRBV6-1 and TRBJ1-5; TRBD1 matches 9 bases. This receptor was obtained from a boy aged 5-17 years in good health. The CDR3: CASSKLSGTGNQPQHF. CDR3 sequence (DNA): TGTGCCAGCAGCAAATTAAGCGGGACAGGGAATCAGCCCCAGCATTTT.